Listed here is a single T cell receptor (beta chain). The data stem from a study of blood T cell repertoires in COVID-19. The overall study: Samples came from the United States, Italy and Spain, spanning acute and convalescent COVID-19. Sample material is recorded as cDNA or gDNA derived from T cells, B-cell-depleted T cells, or PBMCs.

In the authors' workflow: Amplification of reference gene primers provided the estimated nucleated cell counts. TCRdb's table, derived via immunoSEQ multiplex PCR, lists solely in-frame clones and lacks some. That table supplies the V and J calls and clone size; D and trimming were determined from the DNA. The data hold around 160,000 clones, with approximately 80% observed a single time. The sample consisted of peripheral blood. The clonotype was recovered from a human donor in a cohort sampled during active COVID-19.

The CDR3 DNA follows: TGTGCCAGCAGCCAAGAGACAGCCCGGGCATCACCCCTCCACTTT. Translation: CASSQETARASPLHF. The V gene is TRBV14, the J gene TRBJ1-6; TRBD1 is a possible D gene (5 bases). Germline V gene sequence: CDR1 SGHDN, CDR2 FVKESK. V dropped 0 bases and J dropped 10 bases, with 13 bases sitting between them. This CDR3 has 15 residues. The full variable domain, its missing parts supplied by reference TRBV14 and TRBJ1-6, is EAGVTQFPSHSVIEKGQTVTLRCDPISGHDNLYWYRRVMGKEIKFLLHFVKESKQDESGMPNNRFLAERTGGTYSTLKVQPAELEDSGVYFCASSQETARASPLHFGNGTRLTVT.